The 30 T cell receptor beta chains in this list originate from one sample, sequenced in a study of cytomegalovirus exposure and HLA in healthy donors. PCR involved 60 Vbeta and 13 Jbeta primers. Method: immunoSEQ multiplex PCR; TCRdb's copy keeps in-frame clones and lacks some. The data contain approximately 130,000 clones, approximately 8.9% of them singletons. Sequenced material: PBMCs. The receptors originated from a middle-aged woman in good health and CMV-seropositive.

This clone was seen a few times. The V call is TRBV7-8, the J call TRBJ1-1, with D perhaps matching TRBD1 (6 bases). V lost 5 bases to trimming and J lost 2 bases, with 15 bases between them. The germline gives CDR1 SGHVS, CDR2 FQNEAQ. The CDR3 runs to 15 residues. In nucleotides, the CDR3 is TGTGCCAGCAGCACACGCACAGGGCTCAACACTGAAGCTTTCTTT. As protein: CASSTRTGLNTEAFF.

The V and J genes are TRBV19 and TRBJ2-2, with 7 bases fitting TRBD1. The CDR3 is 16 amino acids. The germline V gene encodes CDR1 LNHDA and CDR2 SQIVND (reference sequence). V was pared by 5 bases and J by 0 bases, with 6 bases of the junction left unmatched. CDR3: CASSGRTGANTGELFF. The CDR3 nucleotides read TGTGCCAGTAGTGGCCGGACAGGCGCGAACACCGGGGAGCTGTTTTTT.

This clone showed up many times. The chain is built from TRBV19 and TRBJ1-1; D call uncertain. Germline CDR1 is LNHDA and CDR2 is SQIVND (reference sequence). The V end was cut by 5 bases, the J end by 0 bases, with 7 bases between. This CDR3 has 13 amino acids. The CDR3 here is CASSPYMNTEAFF. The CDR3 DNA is TGTGCCAGTAGTCCGTATATGAACACTGAAGCTTTCTTT.

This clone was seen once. The CDR3 sequence: CASSLGGGSYEQYF. The CDR3 DNA reads TGTGCCAGCAGCTTAGGGGGGGGGTCGTACGAGCAGTACTTC. The genes are TRBV11-3 and TRBJ2-7; 7 nucleotides match TRBD2. The CDR3 extends over 14 amino acids. After removal of 1 base from V and 4 bases from J, the junction contained 4 bases not matched to a gene. The germline V gene encodes CDR1 SGHNT and CDR2 YENEEA.

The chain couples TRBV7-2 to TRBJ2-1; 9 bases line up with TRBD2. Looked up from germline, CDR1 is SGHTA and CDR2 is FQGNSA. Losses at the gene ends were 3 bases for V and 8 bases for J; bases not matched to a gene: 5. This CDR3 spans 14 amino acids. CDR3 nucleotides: TGTGCCAGCAGCTTCGCGGGGGGGGGATATGAGCAGTTCTTC. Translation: CASSFAGGGYEQFF.

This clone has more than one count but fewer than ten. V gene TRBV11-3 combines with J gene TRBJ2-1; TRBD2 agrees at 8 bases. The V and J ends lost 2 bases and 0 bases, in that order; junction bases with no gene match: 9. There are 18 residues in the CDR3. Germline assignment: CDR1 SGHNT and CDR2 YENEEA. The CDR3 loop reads CASSLRAGGFSSYNEQFF. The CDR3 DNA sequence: TGTGCCAGCAGCTTAAGGGCGGGGGGCTTTAGCTCCTACAATGAGCAGTTCTTC.

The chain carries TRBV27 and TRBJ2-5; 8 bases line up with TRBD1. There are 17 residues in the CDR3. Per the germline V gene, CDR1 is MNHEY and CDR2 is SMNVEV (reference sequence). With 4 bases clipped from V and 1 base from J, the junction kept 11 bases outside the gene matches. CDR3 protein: CASSSHLQGAGQETQYF. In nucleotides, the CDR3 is TGTGCCAGCAGTTCCCACCTCCAGGGGGCAGGCCAAGAGACCCAGTACTTC.

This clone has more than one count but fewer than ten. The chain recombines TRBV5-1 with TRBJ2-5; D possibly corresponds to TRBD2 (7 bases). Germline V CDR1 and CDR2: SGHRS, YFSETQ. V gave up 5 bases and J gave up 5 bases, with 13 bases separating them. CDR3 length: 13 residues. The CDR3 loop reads CASRRAGAETQYF. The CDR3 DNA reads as TGCGCCAGCAGGCGCGCGGGGGCCGAGACCCAGTACTTC.

CDR3 residues: CASSLSSGLGNTQYF. CDR3 sequence (DNA): TGTGCCAGCAGCTTATCTAGCGGACTCGGGAATACGCAGTATTTT. This chain connects TRBV11-2 to TRBJ2-3; 7 bases fit TRBD2. V dropped 2 bases and J dropped 7; count of bases not matched to a gene: 9. This CDR3 has 15 residues. Looked up from germline, CDR1 is SGHAT and CDR2 is FQNNGV.

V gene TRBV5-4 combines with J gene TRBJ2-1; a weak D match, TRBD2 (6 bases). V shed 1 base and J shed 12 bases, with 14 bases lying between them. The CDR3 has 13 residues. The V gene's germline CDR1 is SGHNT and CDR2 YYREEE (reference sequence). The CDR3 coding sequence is TGTGCCAGCAGCTTGTTCGGGGGTGGGGGGCAGTTCTTC. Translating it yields CASSLFGGGGQFF. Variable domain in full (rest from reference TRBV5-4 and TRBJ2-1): ETGVTQSPTHLIKTRGQQVTLRCSSQSGHNTVSWYQQALGQGPQFIFQYYREEENGRGNFPPRFSGLQFPNYSSELNVNALELDDSALYLCASSLFGGGGQFFGPGTRLTVL.

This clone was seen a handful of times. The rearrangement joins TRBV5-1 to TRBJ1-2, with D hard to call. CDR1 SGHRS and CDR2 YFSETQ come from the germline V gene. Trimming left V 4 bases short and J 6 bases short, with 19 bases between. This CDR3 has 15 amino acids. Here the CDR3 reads CASSPTSAVRDGYTF. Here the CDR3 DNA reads TGCGCCAGCAGCCCCACCAGCGCGGTACGGGATGGCTACACCTTC.

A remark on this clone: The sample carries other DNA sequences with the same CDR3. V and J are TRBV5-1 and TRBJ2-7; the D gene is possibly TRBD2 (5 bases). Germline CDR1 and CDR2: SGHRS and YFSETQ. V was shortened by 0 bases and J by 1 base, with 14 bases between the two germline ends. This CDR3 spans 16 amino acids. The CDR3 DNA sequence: TGCGCCAGCAGCTTGGTGGTGAGCGGCCCTTCCTACGAGCAGTACTTC. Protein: CASSLVVSGPSYEQYF.

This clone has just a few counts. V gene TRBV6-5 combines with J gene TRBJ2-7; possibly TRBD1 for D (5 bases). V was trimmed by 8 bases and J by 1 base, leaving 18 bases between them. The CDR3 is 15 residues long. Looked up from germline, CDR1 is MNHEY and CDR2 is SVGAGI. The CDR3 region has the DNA TGTGCCAGCCGCGCCGCGGACACCGCGTCCTACGAGCAGTACTTC. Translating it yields CASRAADTASYEQYF.

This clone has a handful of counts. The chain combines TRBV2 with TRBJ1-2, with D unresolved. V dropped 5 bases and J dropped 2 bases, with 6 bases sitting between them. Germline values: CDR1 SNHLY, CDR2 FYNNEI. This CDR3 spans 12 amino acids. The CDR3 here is CASSKQNYGYTF. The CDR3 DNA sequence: TGTGCCAGCAGTAAACAGAACTATGGCTACACCTTC. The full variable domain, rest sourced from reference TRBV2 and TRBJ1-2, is EPEVTQTPSHQVTQMGQEVILRCVPISNHLYFYWYRQILGQKVEFLVSFYNNEISEKSEIFDDQFSVERPDGSNFTLKIRSTKLEDSAMYFCASSKQNYGYTFGSGTRLTVV.

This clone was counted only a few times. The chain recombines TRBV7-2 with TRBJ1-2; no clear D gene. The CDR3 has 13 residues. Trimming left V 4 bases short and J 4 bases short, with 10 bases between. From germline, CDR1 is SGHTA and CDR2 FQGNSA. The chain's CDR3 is CASSSQAPYGYTF. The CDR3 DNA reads TGTGCCAGCAGCTCTCAGGCGCCCTATGGCTACACCTTC. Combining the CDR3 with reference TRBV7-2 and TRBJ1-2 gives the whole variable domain GAGVSQSPSNKVTEKGKDVELRCDPISGHTALYWYRQSLGQGLEFLIYFQGNSAPDKSGLPSDRFSAERTGGSVSTLTIQRTQQEDSAVYLCASSSQAPYGYTFGSGTRLTVV.

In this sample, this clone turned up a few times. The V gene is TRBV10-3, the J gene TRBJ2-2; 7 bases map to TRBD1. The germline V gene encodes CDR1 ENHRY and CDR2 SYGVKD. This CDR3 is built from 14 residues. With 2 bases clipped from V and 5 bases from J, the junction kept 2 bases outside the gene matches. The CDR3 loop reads CAISETGVTGELFF. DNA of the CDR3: TGTGCCATCAGTGAGACAGGGGTGACCGGGGAGCTGTTTTTT.

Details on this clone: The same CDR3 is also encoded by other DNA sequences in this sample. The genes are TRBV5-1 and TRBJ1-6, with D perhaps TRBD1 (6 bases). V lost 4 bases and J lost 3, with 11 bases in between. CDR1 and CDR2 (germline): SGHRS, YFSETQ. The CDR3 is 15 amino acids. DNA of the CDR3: TGCGCCAGCAGCGTGAAGGGGGACTATAATTCACCCCTCCACTTT. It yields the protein CASSVKGDYNSPLHF.

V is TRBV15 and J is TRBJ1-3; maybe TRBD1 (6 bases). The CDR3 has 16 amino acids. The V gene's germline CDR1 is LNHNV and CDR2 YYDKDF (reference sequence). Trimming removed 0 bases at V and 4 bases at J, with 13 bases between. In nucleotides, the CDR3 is TGTGCCACCAGCAGAGATTGGGGGCGCGAAGGAAACACCATATATTTT. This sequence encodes CATSRDWGREGNTIYF.

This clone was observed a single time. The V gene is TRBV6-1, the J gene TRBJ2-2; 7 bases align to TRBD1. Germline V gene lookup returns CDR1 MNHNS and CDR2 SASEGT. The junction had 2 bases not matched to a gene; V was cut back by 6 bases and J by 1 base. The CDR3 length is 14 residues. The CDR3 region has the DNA TGTGCCAGCAGACGGACAGGGAACACCGGGGAGCTGTTTTTT. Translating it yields CASRRTGNTGELFF.

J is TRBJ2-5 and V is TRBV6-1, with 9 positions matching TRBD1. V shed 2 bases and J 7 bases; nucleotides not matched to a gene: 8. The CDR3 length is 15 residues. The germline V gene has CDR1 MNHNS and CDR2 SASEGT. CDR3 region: CASSEMTGGVGTQYF. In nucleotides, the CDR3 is TGTGCCAGCAGTGAAATGACAGGGGGTGTCGGGACCCAGTACTTC.

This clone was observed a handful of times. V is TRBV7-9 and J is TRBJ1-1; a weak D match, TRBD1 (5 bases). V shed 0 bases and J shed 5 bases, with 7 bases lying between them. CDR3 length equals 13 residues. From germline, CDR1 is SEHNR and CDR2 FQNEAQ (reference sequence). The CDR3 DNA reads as TGTGCCAGCAGCTTAGCCAGGGAAACTGAAGCTTTCTTT. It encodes CASSLARETEAFF.

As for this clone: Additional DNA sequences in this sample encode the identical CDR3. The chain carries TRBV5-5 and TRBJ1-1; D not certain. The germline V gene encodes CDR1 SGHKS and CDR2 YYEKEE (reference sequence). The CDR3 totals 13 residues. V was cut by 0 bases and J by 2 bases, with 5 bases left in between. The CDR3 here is CASSLAGNTEAFF. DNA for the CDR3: TGTGCCAGCAGCTTGGCAGGTAACACTGAAGCTTTCTTT.

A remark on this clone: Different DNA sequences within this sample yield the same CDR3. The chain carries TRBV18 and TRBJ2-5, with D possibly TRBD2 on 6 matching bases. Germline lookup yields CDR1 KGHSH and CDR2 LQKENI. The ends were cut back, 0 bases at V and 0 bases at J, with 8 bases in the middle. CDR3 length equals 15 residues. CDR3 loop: CASSPPGGYQETQYF. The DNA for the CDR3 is TGTGCCAGCTCACCACCCGGAGGGTACCAAGAGACCCAGTACTTC. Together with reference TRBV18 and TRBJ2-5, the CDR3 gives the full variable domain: NAGVMQNPRHLVRRRGQEARLRCSPMKGHSHVYWYRQLPEEGLKFMVYLQKENIIDESGMPKERFSAEFPKEGPSILRIQQVVRGDSAAYFCASSPPGGYQETQYFGPGTRLLVL.

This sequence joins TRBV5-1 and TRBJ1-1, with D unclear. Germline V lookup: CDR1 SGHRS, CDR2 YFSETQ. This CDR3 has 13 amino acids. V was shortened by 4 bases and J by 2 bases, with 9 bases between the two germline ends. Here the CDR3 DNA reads TGCGCCAGCAGCGTGACAAGTAACACTGAAGCTTTCTTT. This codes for CASSVTSNTEAFF.

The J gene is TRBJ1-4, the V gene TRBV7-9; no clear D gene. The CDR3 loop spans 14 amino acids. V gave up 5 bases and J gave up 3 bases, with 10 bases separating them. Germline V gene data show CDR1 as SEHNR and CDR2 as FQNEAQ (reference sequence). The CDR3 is CASSGGLANEKLFF. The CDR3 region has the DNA TGTGCCAGCAGCGGAGGGTTGGCTAATGAAAAACTGTTTTTT.

For the CDR3, the DNA is TGTGCCAGCAGCCTAATGGGGGGGCGCGGCTACACCTTC. Translated: CASSLMGGRGYTF. This sequence joins TRBV6-5 and TRBJ1-2, with D maybe TRBD1 (6 bases). Germline lookup yields CDR1 MNHEY and CDR2 SVGAGI. CDR3 length: 13 residues. V shed 6 bases and J shed 8 bases, with 16 bases lying between them.

The CDR3 here is CASNPNQGNFHGYTF. The CDR3 DNA sequence: TGTGCCAGCAATCCCAATCAGGGGAATTTCCATGGCTACACCTTC. V and J are TRBV7-9 and TRBJ1-2, with D possibly TRBD1 on 6 matching bases. V lost 7 bases and J 6 bases, leaving 21 bases between the germline ends. The CDR3 covers 15 residues. Germline-derived CDR1 and CDR2 are SEHNR and FQNEAQ (reference sequence).

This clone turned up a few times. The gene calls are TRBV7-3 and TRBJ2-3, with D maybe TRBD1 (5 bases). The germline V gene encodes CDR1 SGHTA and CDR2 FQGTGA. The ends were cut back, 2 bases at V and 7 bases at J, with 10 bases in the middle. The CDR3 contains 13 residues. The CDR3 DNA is TGTGCCAGCAGCTTAGAGTCAGGGAATACGCAGTATTTT. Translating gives CASSLESGNTQYF.

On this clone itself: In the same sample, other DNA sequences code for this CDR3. As DNA, the CDR3 is TGCGCCAGCAGCTCTCAGGGAAACACTGAAGCTTTCTTT. Residues: CASSSQGNTEAFF. The chain is built from TRBV5-1 and TRBJ1-1, with a tentative D call TRBD1 (5 bases). Trimming cost V 3 bases and J 2 bases, with 8 bases left between them. The germline CDR1 and CDR2 sequences are SGHRS and YFSETQ. The CDR3 consists of 13 residues.

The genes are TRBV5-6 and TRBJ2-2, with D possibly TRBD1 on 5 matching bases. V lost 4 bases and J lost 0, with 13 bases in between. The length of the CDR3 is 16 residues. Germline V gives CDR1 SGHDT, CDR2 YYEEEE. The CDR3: CASSPTVPSNTGELFF. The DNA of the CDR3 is TGTGCCAGCAGCCCGACAGTGCCCTCGAACACCGGGGAGCTGTTTTTT. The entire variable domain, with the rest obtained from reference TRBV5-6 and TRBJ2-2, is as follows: DAGVTQSPTHLIKTRGQQVTLRCSPKSGHDTVSWYQQALGQGPQFIFQYYEEEERQRGNFPDRFSGHQFPNYSSELNVNALLLGDSALYLCASSPTVPSNTGELFFGEGSRLTVL.